What follows are 20 T cell receptor beta chains derived from one specimen sequenced in a study of regulatory T cells in long-lasting Graves disease. This sample's time point: newly diagnosed GD, antithyroid drugs for less than 3 months. Scientists built the TCR library using RNA that was extracted from PBMCs. With iRepertoire HTBI primers and Arm-PCR of CDR3 regions, TCR beta libraries were built. TCRdb used MiXCR to reprocess the multiplex PCR reads, holding one entry per CDR3 protein. Of fewer than 550,000 distinct CDR3 sequences listed, 16% are singletons. In addition, the sample was reused for a study of T cells in Graves' hyperthyroidism and ophthalmopathy.

The sample was peripheral blood mononuclear cells (PBMCs), taken at new diagnosis, from a patient treated with antithyroid drugs. These receptors originate from a woman aged 35 to 59 with Graves disease.

This clonotype was detected ten times or more. The rearrangement uses TRBV12-3 or TRBV12-4 and TRBJ2-5, with D hard to call. V gave up 7 bases and J gave up 4 bases, with 10 bases separating them. This CDR3 comprises 12 residues. The CDR3 DNA reads TGTGCCAGCACCCTCCTTGGAGAGACCCAGTACTTC. Its translation is CASTLLGETQYF.

This clonotype was recorded many times. This chain joins TRBV11-2 and TRBJ2-1, with 7 bases identical to TRBD2. This CDR3 comprises 14 residues. V dropped 7 bases and J dropped 9; count of bases not matched to a gene: 12. Germline V lookup: CDR1 SGHAT, CDR2 FQNNGV. This chain's CDR3 is CASNRGGLFSEQFF. The CDR3 region has the DNA TGTGCCAGCAACCGGGGAGGGCTATTTTCTGAGCAGTTCTTC.

This clonotype was recorded many times. The J gene is TRBJ2-7, the V gene TRBV2; D uncertain. The V gene lost 5 bases and the J gene lost 6 bases, with 8 bases spanning the gap. Germline V lookup: CDR1 SNHLY, CDR2 FYNNEI. The CDR3 totals 11 residues. CDR3 amino acids: CASSPYTEQYF. In DNA form, the CDR3 reads TGTGCCAGCAGTCCGTACACCGAGCAGTACTTC.

There are many counts of this clonotype. The V call is TRBV6-1, the J call TRBJ1-1; TRBD1 might be the D (6 bases). Trimming cost V 6 bases and J 3 bases, with 20 bases left between them. This CDR3 region has 16 residues. CDR1 is MNHNS and CDR2 is SASEGT in the germline V gene. The CDR3 DNA reads TGTGCCAGCAGCCCAACGGGGGCGGGGAGCTACACTGAAGCTTTCTTT. This translates into CASSPTGAGSYTEAFF.

This clonotype was found many times. The chain carries TRBV12-3 or TRBV12-4 and TRBJ2-7, with D possibly called TRBD1 or TRBD2 (5 bases each). There are 11 residues in the CDR3. V was pared by 5 bases and J by 7 bases, with 9 bases between. DNA for the CDR3: TGTGCCAGCAGTGAGGGGTGGGAGCAGTACTTC. It specifies CASSEGWEQYF.

This clonotype turned up a few times. This rearrangement joins TRBV4-1 to TRBJ2-3; 8 nucleotides agree with TRBD2. The V gene's germline CDR1 is MGHRA and CDR2 YSYEKL. V dropped 1 base and J dropped 4; count of bases not matched to a gene: 4. The CDR3 runs 15 residues. The CDR3 nucleotides are TGCGCCAGCAGCCAAGCGGGACTAGGTCCAGATACGCAGTATTTT. Amino acid sequence: CASSQAGLGPDTQYF.

This clonotype was counted between two and nine times. The chain couples TRBV12-5 to TRBJ2-1; 8 bases align to TRBD1. Germline values: CDR1 LGHNT, CDR2 FRNRAP. V was clipped by 6 bases and J by 6 bases; unmatched bases: 10. This CDR3 spans 15 amino acids. The CDR3 region is CASGVDRVLFNEQFF. The CDR3 DNA reads as TGTGCTAGTGGCGTGGACAGGGTGTTATTCAATGAGCAGTTCTTC. Based on the CDR3 plus reference TRBV12-5 and TRBJ2-1, the full variable domain is DARVTQTPRHKVTEMGQEVTMRCQPILGHNTVFWYRQTMMQGLELLAYFRNRAPLDDSGMPKDRFSAEMPDATLATLKIQPSEPRDSAVYFCASGVDRVLFNEQFFGPGTRLTVL.

The chain employs TRBV5-4 and TRBJ2-7; no firm D call. Germline V gene lookup returns CDR1 SGHNT and CDR2 YYREEE (reference sequence). The CDR3 is 13 amino acids. Trimming took 3 bases from V and 1 from J, leaving 8 bases between them. CDR3 in amino acids: CASSYDWSYEQYF. The DNA of the CDR3 is TGTGCCAGCAGCTACGACTGGTCCTACGAGCAGTACTTC.

As regards this clonotype: A far more abundant clone sits one base away, making this likely a read error. This is likely a read error, given that the CDR3 carries no conserved phenylalanine or tryptophan at its end. The V and J genes are TRBV3-1 and TRBJ2-4, with D hard to call. The closer fit of TRBJ2-5 to the DNA end suggests the J call may be wrong. The CDR3 spans 12 residues. Germline CDR1 is LGHDT and CDR2 is YNNKEL (reference sequence). DNA for the CDR3: TGTGCCAGCATCTCAGTGGAAGAGACCCAGTACTCC. Amino acid sequence: CASISVEETQYS.

The gene calls are TRBV11-3 and TRBJ2-2; D unclear. This CDR3 has 14 residues. Trimming removed 5 bases from V and 4 bases from J, with 11 bases in between. Looked up from germline, CDR1 is SGHNT and CDR2 is YENEEA. CDR3 coding DNA: TGTGCCAGCAGCCCCGGGTCTCCCACCGGGGAGCTGTTTTTT. This gives the protein CASSPGSPTGELFF. The full variable domain, in which reference TRBV11-3 and TRBJ2-2 provide the parts outside the CDR3, is EAGVVQSPRYKIIEKKQPVAFWCNPISGHNTLYWYLQNLGQGPELLIRYENEEAVDDSQLPKDRFSAERLKGVDSTLKIQPAELGDSAVYLCASSPGSPTGELFFGEGSRLTVL.

This clonotype was counted at least ten times. The rearrangement links TRBV2 to TRBJ2-7, with D possibly TRBD1 on 6 matching bases. Germline CDR1 SNHLY, CDR2 FYNNEI. V lost 7 bases and J 3 bases, leaving 13 bases between the germline ends. The CDR3 runs 13 residues. The CDR3 sequence: CASNRQAGYEQYF. The CDR3 region has the DNA TGTGCCAGCAATAGACAGGCAGGCTACGAGCAGTACTTC.

This clonotype was counted between two and nine times. At one boundary the junction diverges from the germline segment, which might be a read error. This sequence joins TRBV4-1 and TRBJ1-1; perhaps TRBD1 as D (5 bases). Germline loops: CDR1 MGHRA, CDR2 YSYEKL. The length of the CDR3 is 14 residues. This CDR3 reads CANSQGHINTEAFF. The CDR3 bases are TGCGCCAACAGCCAAGGACACATAAACACTGAAGCTTTCTTT.

This clonotype has more than one count but fewer than ten. Here the CDR3 reads CASSLLASESGELFF. DNA of the CDR3: TGCGCCAGCAGCTTGCTTGCTAGCGAATCCGGGGAGCTGTTTTTT. The rearrangement joins TRBV5-1 to TRBJ2-2; tentatively, D is TRBD2 (6 bases). The CDR3 sequence is 15 residues long. The germline V and J ends were trimmed by 1 base and 6 bases, with 13 bases remaining between them. Germline assignment: CDR1 SGHRS and CDR2 YFSETQ.

The chain couples TRBV3-1 to TRBJ2-1; D ambiguous. CDR1 and CDR2 (germline): LGHDT, YNNKEL (reference sequence). The CDR3 has 12 residues. V shed 1 base and J shed 10 bases, with 8 bases lying between them. The CDR3 here is CASSQVVREQFF. In DNA form, the CDR3 reads TGTGCCAGCAGCCAAGTTGTTCGCGAGCAGTTCTTC.

This clonotype was observed once. The V gene is TRBV7-3, the J gene TRBJ1-6; the D gene is possibly TRBD1 (5 bases). CDR1 is SGHTA, CDR2 FQGTGA, per germline. This CDR3 region has 13 residues. Trimming took 5 bases from V and 9 from J, leaving 11 bases between them. CDR3 amino acids: CASSPGGVSPLHF. CDR3 bases: TGTGCCAGCAGCCCTGGGGGGGTTTCACCCCTCCACTTT.

This clonotype was counted at least ten times. This rearrangement joins TRBV6-2 or TRBV6-3 to TRBJ1-6, with TRBD1 as a possible D gene (5 bases). V dropped 7 bases and J dropped 4 bases, with 14 bases sitting between them. This CDR3 has 15 amino acids. The germline CDR1 and CDR2 sequences are MNHEY and SVGEGT. Written as DNA, the CDR3 is TGTGCCAGCACCGATAGGGCAGGGTATAATTCACCCCTCCACTTT. This translates into CASTDRAGYNSPLHF.

This clonotype was seen repeatedly, ten times or more. J is TRBJ2-5 and V is TRBV28, with TRBD2 matching 12 bases. V gave up 5 bases and J gave up 2 bases; unmatched junction bases: 6. Germline assignment: CDR1 MDHEN and CDR2 SYDVKM. CDR3 size: 16 residues. The CDR3 is CASSALTSGGQETQYF. The CDR3 coding sequence is TGTGCCAGCAGTGCCCTTACTAGCGGGGGGCAAGAGACCCAGTACTTC.

This clonotype was counted between two and nine times. V usage is TRBV19 and J usage is TRBJ1-1; possibly TRBD1 for D (5 bases). This CDR3 contains 13 residues. Trimming removed 5 bases from V and 10 bases from J, with 17 bases in between. Germline lookup yields CDR1 LNHDA and CDR2 SQIVND (reference sequence). The CDR3 loop reads CASSQGAGGGAFF. Here the CDR3 DNA reads TGTGCCAGTAGTCAGGGAGCCGGGGGGGGAGCTTTCTTT.

V gene TRBV29-1 combines with J gene TRBJ1-2; 7 nucleotides match TRBD1. CDR3 length: 15 amino acids. Germline values: CDR1 SQVTM, CDR2 ANQGSEA. V was pared by 4 bases and J by 4 bases, with 12 bases of the junction left unmatched. In nucleotides, the CDR3 is TGCAGCGTTGGTAGTGGGACAGCTACATTCTATGGCTACACCTTC. Its protein is CSVGSGTATFYGYTF.

This clonotype was counted ten times or more. One end of the junction does not line up with germline, which may come from a read error. This sequence joins TRBV12-3 or TRBV12-4 and TRBJ2-1; TRBD2 matches at 12 bases. CDR3 size: 15 residues. CDR3 sequence reads: CASSLAGGRYNEQFF. In DNA form, the CDR3 reads TGTGCCAGCAGTCTAGCGGGGGGGCGGTACAATGAGCAGTTCTTC.